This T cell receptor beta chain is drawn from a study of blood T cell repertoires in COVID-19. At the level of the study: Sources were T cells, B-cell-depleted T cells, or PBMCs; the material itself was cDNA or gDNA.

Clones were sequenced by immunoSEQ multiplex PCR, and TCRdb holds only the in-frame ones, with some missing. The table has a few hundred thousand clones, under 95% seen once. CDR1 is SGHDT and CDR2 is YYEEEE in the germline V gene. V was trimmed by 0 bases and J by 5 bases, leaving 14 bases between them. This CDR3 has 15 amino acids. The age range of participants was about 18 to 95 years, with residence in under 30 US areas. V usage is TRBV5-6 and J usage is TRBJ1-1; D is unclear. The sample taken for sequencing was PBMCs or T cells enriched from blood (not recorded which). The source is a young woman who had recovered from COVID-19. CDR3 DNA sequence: TGTGCCAGCAGCTTGGGGCGGAATGCAAGGACTGAAGCTTTCTTT. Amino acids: CASSLGRNARTEAFF.